The clone carrying this T cell receptor beta chain was seen ten or more times. The antigen is undetermined. Trimming cost V 3 bases and J 4 bases; bases outside gene matches: 3. The CDR3 runs 16 residues. CDR1 LGHNA and CDR2 YNFKEQ come from the germline V gene. This library used around 400 ng RNA and molecular barcoded adaptors spanning alpha/delta and beta/gamma chains. TCRdb used MiXCR to reprocess the reads, holding one entry per CDR3 protein. The table has 75,000 to 95,000 distinct CDR3 sequences, about 22% seen once; the top ten hold about an eighth. These data are taken from a study of read filtering for tumor transcriptome and immune sequencing. Whole-study results and caveats: Correlation between methods rose after single-read clonotypes were removed.

This sequence originates from a donor at least 40 years old with multiple myeloma. The sample comprised a population of CD138-negative cells sorted from bone marrow. The chain links TRBV4-2 to TRBJ2-3; 14 nucleotides align to TRBD2. CDR3 region: CASSQETSGGADTQYF. The DNA of the CDR3 is TGTGCCAGCAGCCAGGAGACTAGCGGGGGGGCAGATACGCAGTATTTT.